The 27 T cell receptor gamma chains in this list originate from one sample, sequenced in a study of Vδ1+ human thymocytes. Their antigen targets remain unknown. RNA was extracted from the cells and then reverse transcribed. Multiplex PCR used pooled V-gene forward primers and a constant-region reverse primer to amplify CDR3s. With CATT, TCRdb re-called clones from the multiplex PCR reads. Of about 22,000 gamma-chain clones listed, 12% to 15% were seen once; the top ten hold under 2.5%. Points from the study as a whole: In the thymus, TRG and TRD repertoires looked highly polyclonal with Gaussian CDR3 lengths.

The source material was Vdelta1+ gamma-delta thymocytes from the thymus. This sample's subset: FACS-sorted CD3+ TCRalphabeta- TCRVdelta1+ TCRVdelta2- thymocytes. These receptors originate from a child in the first two years of life who had congenital heart surgery.

The chain recombines TRGV4 with TRGJ1 or TRGJ2. Germline V gene data show CDR1 as EGSTGY and CDR2 as YDSYTSSV. The CDR3 extends over 16 amino acids. The V and J ends lost 1 base and 0 bases, in that order; junction bases with no gene match: 9. The CDR3 bases are TGTGCCACCTGGGATGGTTACCCTTCGAATTATTATAAGAAACTCTTT. Encoded protein: CATWDGYPSNYYKKLF.

This rearrangement joins TRGV8 to TRGJ1 or TRGJ2. Germline CDR1 VENAVY, CDR2 YDSYNSRV. The CDR3 sequence is 16 residues long. The V segment lost 1 base and the J segment 0 bases; nucleotides outside the gene matches: 9. The CDR3 here is CATWDSYNRNYYKKLF. The CDR3 DNA sequence: TGTGCCACCTGGGATAGTTACAATCGGAATTATTATAAGAAACTCTTT.

By sample fraction, this clone is medium-sized. Other DNA sequences in this sample translate to the same CDR3. The chain couples TRGV9 to TRGJ1 or TRGJ2. The V segment lost 2 bases and the J segment 4 bases; nucleotides outside the gene matches: 2. Germline-derived CDR1 and CDR2 are GITISATS and ISYDGTV (reference sequence). The CDR3 runs to 12 residues. The CDR3 nucleotides read TGTGCCTTGTGGGAGGGATATTATAAGAAACTCTTT. As protein: CALWEGYYKKLF.

This chain links TRGV4 with TRGJ1 or TRGJ2. There are 13 residues in the CDR3. V lost 6 bases to trimming and J lost 6 bases; unmatched junction nucleotides: 11. Germline V gene sequence: CDR1 EGSTGY, CDR2 YDSYTSSV. The CDR3 DNA is TGTGCCACCTGGAATGACCTTCCTTATAAGAAACTCTTT. Translated, it gives CATWNDLPYKKLF.

This clone was counted a few times. The chain has TRGV2 and TRGJ1 or TRGJ2. This CDR3 is built from 14 residues. Germline V CDR1 and CDR2: EGSNGY, YDSYNSKV. Trimming removed 0 bases from V and 10 bases from J; junction bases left unmatched: 12. CDR3 coding DNA: TGTGCCACCTGGGACGGGCCCGGGGGTACCAAGAAACTCTTT. It is translated as CATWDGPGGTKKLF.

This clone was detected a few times. One junction end disagrees with the germline gene, perhaps due to a read error. The chain recombines TRGV4 with TRGJ1 or TRGJ2. The CDR3 contains 13 residues. Per the germline V gene, CDR1 is EGSTGY and CDR2 is YDSYTSSV. The CDR3 DNA follows: TGTGCCACCTGGAATGGGAAACAGGGGAAGAAACTCTTT. This gives the protein CATWNGKQGKKLF.

This clone was found a few times. Other DNA sequences in the sample encode the same CDR3. This chain joins TRGV9 and TRGJ1 or TRGJ2. The germline V gene encodes CDR1 GITISATS and CDR2 ISYDGTV (reference sequence). This CDR3 is 12 amino acids long. The J segment lost 5 bases and the V segment lost 2 bases, leaving 3 bases of the junction unmatched. The DNA of the CDR3 is TGTGCCTTGTGGGAGGAAGATTATAAGAAACTCTTT. Translated, it gives CALWEEDYKKLF.

This clone has only a few counts. This same CDR3 is encoded by further DNA sequences in the sample. The chain employs TRGV3 and TRGJ1 or TRGJ2. The J segment lost 4 bases and the V segment lost 5 bases, leaving 2 bases of the junction unmatched. This CDR3 region has 11 residues. The germline V gene encodes CDR1 VTNTFY and CDR2 YDVSTARD (reference sequence). The CDR3 DNA reads as TGTGCCACCTGGGTATATTATAAGAAACTCTTT. As protein: CATWVYYKKLF.

This clone was recorded a few times. V usage is TRGV3 and J usage is TRGJ1 or TRGJ2. Germline lookup yields CDR1 VTNTFY and CDR2 YDVSTARD (reference sequence). V lost 6 bases to trimming and J lost 3 bases; unmatched junction nucleotides: 8. This CDR3 is built from 13 residues. CDR3 sequence reads: CATWLKGYYKKLF. CDR3 nucleotide sequence: TGTGCCACCTGGTTAAAGGGTTATTATAAGAAACTCTTT.

The chain has TRGV3 and TRGJ1 or TRGJ2. The CDR3 runs to 12 residues. Germline V gives CDR1 VTNTFY, CDR2 YDVSTARD (reference sequence). The V gene end was trimmed by 3 bases and the J gene end by 11 bases; junction bases not matched to a gene: 10. The CDR3 DNA reads as TGTGCCACCTGGGACGCCTGCCCTGAGAAACTCTTT. Protein sequence: CATWDACPEKLF.

The chain couples TRGV4 to TRGJ1 or TRGJ2. CDR1 is EGSTGY and CDR2 is YDSYTSSV in the germline V gene. The CDR3 has 14 residues. The V and J ends lost 6 bases and 4 bases, in that order; junction bases with no gene match: 12. CDR3 loop: CATWNSPRYYKKLF. As DNA, the CDR3 is TGTGCCACCTGGAATTCACCCAGGTATTATAAGAAACTCTTT.

Details on this clone: A much larger clone differs from this one at a single base, so this may be a read error. The chain is built from TRGV8 and TRGJ1 or TRGJ2. Germline V CDR1 and CDR2: VENAVY, YDSYNSRV. J was trimmed by 7 bases and V by 0 bases; bases with no gene match: 3. The CDR3 loop spans 12 amino acids. The CDR3 DNA reads TGTGCCACCTGGGATAGGGGCTATAAGAAACTCTTT. It codes for CATWDRGYKKLF.

The chain links TRGV5 to TRGJ1 or TRGJ2. V lost 6 bases and J lost 3; bases outside the gene matches: 14. CDR3 length: 15 amino acids. The germline gives CDR1 VINAFY, CDR2 YDVSNSKD. The CDR3 loop is CATWPGREVYYKKLF. The CDR3 DNA reads TGTGCCACCTGGCCGGGACGGGAGGTTTATTATAAGAAACTCTTT.

This clone was detected a few times. The chain combines TRGV9 with TRGJP. Germline-derived CDR1 and CDR2 are GITISATS and ISYDGTV (reference sequence). The CDR3 length is 19 residues. J lost 9 bases, V lost 0 bases, and 14 bases had no gene match. The CDR3 protein is CALWEVRGVMRLGKKIKVF. The DNA of the CDR3 is TGTGCCTTGTGGGAGGTGAGAGGGGTCATGAGGTTGGGCAAAAAAATCAAGGTATTT.

The rearrangement uses TRGV4 and TRGJ1 or TRGJ2. The V and J ends lost 6 bases and 3 bases, in that order; junction bases with no gene match: 5. The CDR3 extends over 12 amino acids. Germline V CDR1 and CDR2: EGSTGY, YDSYTSSV. The CDR3 region is CATWILYYKKLF. CDR3 in DNA: TGTGCCACCTGGATACTTTATTATAAGAAACTCTTT.

The chain is built from TRGV9 and TRGJ1 or TRGJ2. The J segment lost 4 bases and the V segment lost 3 bases, leaving 6 bases of the junction unmatched. Germline V gives CDR1 GITISATS, CDR2 ISYDGTV (reference sequence). The length of the CDR3 is 13 residues. The CDR3 sequence: CALWELPYYKKLF. The CDR3 nucleotides read TGTGCCTTGTGGGAGTTACCCTATTATAAGAAACTCTTT.

Only a few counts were recorded for this clone. The chain recombines TRGV3 with TRGJ1 or TRGJ2. CDR1 and CDR2 from the germline V gene are VTNTFY and YDVSTARD (reference sequence). The CDR3 extends over 15 amino acids. J gave up 1 base and V 0 bases, and 6 bases lay outside the gene matches. The DNA for the CDR3 is TGTGCCACCTGGGACAGGTCCGAAAATTATTATAAGAAACTCTTT. Translation: CATWDRSENYYKKLF.

This clone was found a few times. V is TRGV3 and J is TRGJ1 or TRGJ2. CDR3 length: 13 residues. Germline CDR1 reads VTNTFY; CDR2 reads YDVSTARD (reference sequence). V was pared by 6 bases and J by 5 bases, with 10 bases of the junction left unmatched. CDR3 residues: CATWLRVDYKKLF. The CDR3 DNA is TGTGCCACCTGGCTACGGGTGGATTATAAGAAACTCTTT.

This clone was seen a few times. The rearrangement joins TRGV5 to TRGJ1 or TRGJ2. Germline V lookup: CDR1 VINAFY, CDR2 YDVSNSKD. Losses at the gene ends were 8 bases for V and 12 bases for J; bases not matched to a gene: 10. The CDR3 runs to 10 residues. The CDR3 protein is CATSRRAKLF. In DNA, the CDR3 is TGTGCCACCTCCAGACGTGCGAAACTCTTT.

This clone was seen a few times. The sample holds other DNA sequences that translate to the same CDR3. The chain joins TRGV4 to TRGJP2. Germline CDR1 EGSTGY, CDR2 YDSYTSSV. The CDR3 covers 14 residues. V trimming: 6 bases; J trimming: 3 bases; junction bases outside the gene matches: 7. The CDR3 DNA reads as TGTGCCACCTGGAATAGGGGTAGTGATTGGATCAAGACGTTT. Residues: CATWNRGSDWIKTF.

Concerning this clone: This may come from a read error, since a much larger clone is one base off. J is TRGJ1 or TRGJ2 and V is TRGV4. The V gene end was trimmed by 3 bases and the J gene end by 11 bases; junction bases not matched to a gene: 1. CDR3 length: 9 residues. CDR1 and CDR2 from the germline V gene are EGSTGY and YDSYTSSV. CDR3 sequence reads: CATWDQKLF. The DNA for the CDR3 is TGTGCCACCTGGGATCAGAAACTCTTT.

This clone came up a few times. Other nucleotide sequences in the sample specify the same CDR3. This chain joins TRGV2 and TRGJ1 or TRGJ2. CDR1 is EGSNGY and CDR2 is YDSYNSKV in the germline V gene. Trimming cost V 1 base and J 8 bases; bases outside gene matches: 5. This CDR3 is 12 amino acids long. The CDR3 nucleotides are TGTGCCACCTGGGACGGACCGCATAAGAAACTCTTT. The encoded protein is CATWDGPHKKLF.

There are a few counts of this clone. The V gene is TRGV9, the J gene TRGJ1 or TRGJ2. V shed 3 bases, J shed 8 bases, and the junction held 7 bases outside the gene matches. This CDR3 region has 12 residues. Germline V gene sequence: CDR1 GITISATS, CDR2 ISYDGTV (reference sequence). The CDR3 is CALWELDDKKLF. The CDR3 DNA reads as TGTGCCTTGTGGGAGTTGGACGATAAGAAACTCTTT.

To note about this clone: An end of the junction does not agree with germline; a read error may underlie this. The rearrangement joins TRGV8 to TRGJP2. CDR3 length equals 14 residues. Per the germline V gene, CDR1 is VENAVY and CDR2 is YDSYNSRV. The CDR3 spells CATRDSGSDWIKTF. CDR3 DNA: TGTGCCACCAGGGATAGCGGTAGTGATTGGATCAAGACGTTT.

On this clone itself: Other DNA sequences in this specimen translate into the identical CDR3. The genes are TRGV9 and TRGJ1 or TRGJ2. The germline V gene has CDR1 GITISATS and CDR2 ISYDGTV (reference sequence). Trimming took 0 bases from V and 2 from J; bases not matched to a gene: 4. The CDR3 contains 14 residues. This CDR3 reads CALWEVDHYYKKLF. The CDR3 DNA reads as TGTGCCTTGTGGGAGGTGGATCATTATTATAAGAAACTCTTT.

Worth noting for this clone: Possible read error: a much larger clone is one base away. Other DNA variants within this sample encode the same CDR3. The chain links TRGV9 to TRGJP. Germline values: CDR1 GITISATS, CDR2 ISYDGTV (reference sequence). The V gene end was trimmed by 0 bases and the J gene end by 7 bases; junction bases not matched to a gene: 3. CDR3 length equals 16 residues. DNA for the CDR3: TGTGCCTTGTGGGAGGTGAAGGAGTTGGGCAAAAAAATCAAGGTATTT. Protein sequence: CALWEVKELGKKIKVF.

For this clone: A junction boundary mismatches the germline segment, possibly from a read error. This rearrangement joins TRGV8 to TRGJP2. Looked up from germline, CDR1 is VENAVY and CDR2 is YDSYNSRV. The CDR3 consists of 16 residues. This CDR3 reads CATWDRPFGSDRIKTF. The CDR3 DNA sequence: TGTGCCACCTGGGATAGGCCCTTTGGTAGTGATCGGATCAAGACGTTT.